This entry concerns a single T cell receptor beta chain. Its antigen remains unidentified. This sample stems from a study of OX40 agonist ivuxolimab in advanced cancers. Assay used: immunoSEQ multiplex PCR; TCRdb lists only in-frame clones, some missing. The sample comprises more than 55,000 clones, 77% of which are singletons, and 5% to 6.5% rests with the top ten. This CDR3 region has 16 residues. Germline V gene sequence: CDR1 SGHAT, CDR2 FQNNGV. Losses at the gene ends were 1 base for V and 3 bases for J; bases not matched to a gene: 5. The study's findings and limits: Low normalized T-cell clonal expansion was additionally recorded for some nonresponders.

This material consisted of CD4+ or CD8+ T cells sorted from blood, taken in a trial of the OX40 agonist ivuxolimab. The chain links TRBV11-2 to TRBJ2-1; TRBD2 agrees at 8 bases. The origin of this receptor is an adult with an advanced solid tumor such as melanoma, head and neck, liver or kidney cancer. CDR3 sequence (DNA): TGTGCCAGCAGCTTAGCGGGGGGGCCGCTCTACAATGAGCAGTTCTTC. Residues: CASSLAGGPLYNEQFF.